This T cell receptor beta chain appears in the sequencing data of a study of cytomegalovirus exposure and HLA in healthy donors. Findings and limits, study-wide: Researchers counted 164 TCR beta chains as cytomegalovirus-associated. Previous analysis showed most TCR beta V segments were productive about 87% or about 30% of the time.

Comments on this clone: Its antigen is currently unknown.

Though probably carrying unrecorded immune exposures, donors were nominally healthy at sampling. PCR primers comprised 60 Vbeta and 13 Jbeta primers. Sequenced by immunoSEQ multiplex PCR; TCRdb stores in-frame clones only, minus some. The table records over 150,000 clones, around 77% of them present only once. The sequence was collected from a woman aged 25 to 39 in good health and CMV-seronegative. Material for sequencing was PBMCs.

CDR3 in DNA: TGTGCCAGCAGTTTTTGGGACAGGGGCTACGAGCAGTACTTC. Translated, it gives CASSFWDRGYEQYF. The chain joins TRBV27 to TRBJ2-7, with 10 positions matching TRBD1. CDR1 and CDR2 (germline): MNHEY, SMNVEV (reference sequence). The CDR3 contains 14 residues. The junction had 2 bases not matched to a gene; V was cut back by 3 bases and J by 3 bases.